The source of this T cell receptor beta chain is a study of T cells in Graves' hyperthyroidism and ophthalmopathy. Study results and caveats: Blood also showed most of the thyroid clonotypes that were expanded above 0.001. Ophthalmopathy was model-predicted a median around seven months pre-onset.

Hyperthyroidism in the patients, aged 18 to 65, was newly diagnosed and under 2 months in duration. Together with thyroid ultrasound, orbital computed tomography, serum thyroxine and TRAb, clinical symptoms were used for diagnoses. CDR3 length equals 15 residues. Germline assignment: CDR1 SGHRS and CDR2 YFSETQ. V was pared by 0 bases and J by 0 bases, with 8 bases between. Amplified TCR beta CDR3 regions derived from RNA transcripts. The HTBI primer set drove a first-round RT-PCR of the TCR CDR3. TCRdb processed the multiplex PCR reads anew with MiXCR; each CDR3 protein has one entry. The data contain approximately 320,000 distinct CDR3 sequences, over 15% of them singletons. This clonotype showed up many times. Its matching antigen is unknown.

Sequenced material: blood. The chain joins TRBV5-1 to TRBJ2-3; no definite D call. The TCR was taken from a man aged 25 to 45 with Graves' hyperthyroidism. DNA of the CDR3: TGCGCCAGCAGCTTGGTCGGTGGGAGCACAGATACGCAGTATTTT. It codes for CASSLVGGSTDTQYF.